This record looks at one T cell receptor beta chain sequence and its context. Per the original methods: Estimated nucleated cell counts came from reference gene primer amplification. Some clones are missing from TCRdb's copy, which holds only in-frame ones; the method was immunoSEQ multiplex PCR. V and J calls and clone size are given by that table; D and trimming were obtained from the DNA. The sample lists around 250,000 clones; around nine tenths were seen once. The sample comes from a study of blood T cell repertoires in COVID-19. Study in general: Some COVID-19 samples were acute and others convalescent; all came from the United States, Italy and Spain.

Donors in Cohort 3 who had recovered were those with two negative PCRs, healthcare professional clearance, or resolution of their symptoms. The sequenced sample was PBMCs or T cells enriched from blood (not recorded which). This clonotype was sampled from a woman aged 45-65 years who had recovered from COVID-19.

The CDR3 spells CASSGRTDSGNTIYF. The CDR3, as DNA: TGTGCCAGCAGTGGGCGCACAGACTCTGGAAACACCATATATTTT. This chain connects TRBV28 to TRBJ1-3; D gene unclear. V was clipped by 5 bases and J by 0 bases, with 11 bases between them. Germline V CDR1 and CDR2: MDHEN, SYDVKM. This CDR3 has 15 residues.